What follows are 3 T cell receptor beta chains derived from one specimen sequenced in a study of patients and donors after allogeneic stem cell transplantation. MiXCR, run by TCRdb on the RT-PCR reads, gives a single entry per CDR3 protein. The sample carries about a million distinct CDR3 sequences, about 20% recorded once. The specimen was blood, either unsorted or a sorted T cell fraction (not recorded which). Receptor source: a human donor who was either an allogeneic HSCT recipient or a stem cell or donor lymphocyte infusion donor (not recorded which). It is not recorded whose cells these are; they may come from a transplant donor.

The chain couples TRBV11-1 to TRBJ2-7; 8 bases line up with TRBD2. Germline CDR1 SGHAT, CDR2 FQDESV (reference sequence). The trim removed 5 bases at V and 7 bases at J, leaving 10 bases unmatched. The CDR3 sequence is 14 residues long. CDR3: CASSPPGLGMEQYF. The CDR3 bases are TGTGCCAGCAGCCCTCCGGGACTAGGGATGGAGCAGTACTTC.

The rearrangement joins TRBV10-3 to TRBJ1-1, with D maybe TRBD1 (5 bases). Germline CDR1 and CDR2: ENHRY and SYGVKD. Trimming took 7 bases from V and 4 from J, leaving 16 bases between them. The CDR3 runs to 14 residues. Written as DNA, the CDR3 is TGTGCCATCACCGCGGGGGGGAAGGGCACTGAAGCTTTCTTT. Amino acids: CAITAGGKGTEAFF.

The chain links TRBV20-1 to TRBJ2-6, with D perhaps matching TRBD1 (6 bases). The V gene lost 6 bases and the J gene lost 6 bases, with 12 bases spanning the gap. Germline assignment: CDR1 DFQATT and CDR2 SNEGSKA (reference sequence). CDR3 length: 13 amino acids. CDR3 residues: CSAVNREANVLTF. CDR3 coding DNA: TGCAGTGCCGTAAACAGGGAGGCCAACGTCCTGACTTTC.